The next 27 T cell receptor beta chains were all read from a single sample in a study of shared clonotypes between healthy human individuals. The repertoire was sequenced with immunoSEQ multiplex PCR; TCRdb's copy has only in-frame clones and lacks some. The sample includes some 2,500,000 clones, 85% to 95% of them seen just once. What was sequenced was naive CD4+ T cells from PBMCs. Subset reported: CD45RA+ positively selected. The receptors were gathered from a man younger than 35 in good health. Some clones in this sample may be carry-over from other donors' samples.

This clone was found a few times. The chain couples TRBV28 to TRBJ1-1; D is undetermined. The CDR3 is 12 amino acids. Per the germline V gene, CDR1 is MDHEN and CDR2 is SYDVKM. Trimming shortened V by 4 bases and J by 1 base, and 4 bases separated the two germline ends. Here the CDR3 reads CASSSTNTEAFF. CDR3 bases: TGTGCCAGCAGTTCTACGAACACTGAAGCTTTCTTT.

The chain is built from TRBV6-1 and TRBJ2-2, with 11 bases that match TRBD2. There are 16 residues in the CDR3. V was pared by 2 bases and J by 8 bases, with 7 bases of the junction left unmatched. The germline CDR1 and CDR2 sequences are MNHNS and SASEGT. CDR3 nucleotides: TGTGCCAGCAGTGAACAGACTAGCGGGACGGCGGGGGAGCTGTTTTTT. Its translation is CASSEQTSGTAGELFF.

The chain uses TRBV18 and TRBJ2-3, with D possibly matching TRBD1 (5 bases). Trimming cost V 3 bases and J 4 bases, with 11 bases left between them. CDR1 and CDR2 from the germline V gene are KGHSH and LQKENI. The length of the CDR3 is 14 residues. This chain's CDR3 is CASSPWGGSDTQYF. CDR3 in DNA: TGTGCCAGCTCACCGTGGGGCGGATCAGATACGCAGTATTTT. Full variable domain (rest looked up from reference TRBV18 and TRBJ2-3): NAGVMQNPRHLVRRRGQEARLRCSPMKGHSHVYWYRQLPEEGLKFMVYLQKENIIDESGMPKERFSAEFPKEGPSILRIQQVVRGDSAAYFCASSPWGGSDTQYFGPGTRLTVL.

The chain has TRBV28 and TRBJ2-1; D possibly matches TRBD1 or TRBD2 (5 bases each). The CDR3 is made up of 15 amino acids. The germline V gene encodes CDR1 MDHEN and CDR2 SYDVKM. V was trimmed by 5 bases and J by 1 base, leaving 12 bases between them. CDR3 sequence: CASSKWDGSYNEQFF. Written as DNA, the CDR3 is TGTGCCAGCAGTAAATGGGACGGATCCTACAATGAGCAGTTCTTC.

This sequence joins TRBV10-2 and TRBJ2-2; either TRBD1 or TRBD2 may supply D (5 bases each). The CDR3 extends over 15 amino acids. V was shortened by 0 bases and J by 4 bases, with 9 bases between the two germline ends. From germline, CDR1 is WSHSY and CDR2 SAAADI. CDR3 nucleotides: TGCGCCAGCAGTGAGTCTTATGGGGGCACCGGGGAGCTGTTTTTT. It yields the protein CASSESYGGTGELFF.

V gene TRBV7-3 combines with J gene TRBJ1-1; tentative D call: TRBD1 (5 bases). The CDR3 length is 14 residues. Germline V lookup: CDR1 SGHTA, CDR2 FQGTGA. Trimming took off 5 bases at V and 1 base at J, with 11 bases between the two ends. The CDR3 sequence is CASSPNGQNTEAFF. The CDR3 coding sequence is TGTGCCAGCAGCCCAAACGGACAGAACACTGAAGCTTTCTTT.

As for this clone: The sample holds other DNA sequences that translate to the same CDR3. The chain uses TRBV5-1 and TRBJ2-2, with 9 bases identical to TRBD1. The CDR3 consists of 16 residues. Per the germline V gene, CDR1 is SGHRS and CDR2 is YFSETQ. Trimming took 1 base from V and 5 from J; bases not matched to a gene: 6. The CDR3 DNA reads TGCGCCAGCAGCTTGACAGGGGGCGCGGGTACCGGGGAGCTGTTTTTT. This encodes CASSLTGGAGTGELFF.

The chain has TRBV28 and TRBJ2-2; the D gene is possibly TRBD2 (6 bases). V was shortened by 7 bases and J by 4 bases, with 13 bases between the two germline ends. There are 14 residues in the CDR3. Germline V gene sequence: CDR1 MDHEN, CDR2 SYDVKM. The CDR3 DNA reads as TGTGCCAGCACAGTCGGGGGATTCACCGGGGAGCTGTTTTTT. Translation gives CASTVGGFTGELFF. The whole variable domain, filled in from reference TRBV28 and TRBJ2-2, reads DVKVTQSSRYLVKRTGEKVFLECVQDMDHENMFWYRQDPGLGLRLIYFSYDVKMKEKGDIPEGYSVSREKKERFSLILESASTNQTSMYLCASTVGGFTGELFFGEGSRLTVL.

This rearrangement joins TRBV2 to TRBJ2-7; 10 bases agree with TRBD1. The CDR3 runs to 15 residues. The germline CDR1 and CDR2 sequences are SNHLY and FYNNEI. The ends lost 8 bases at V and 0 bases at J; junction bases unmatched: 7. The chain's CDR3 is CASPQDRGISYEQYF. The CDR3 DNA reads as TGTGCCAGCCCTCAGGACAGGGGGATCTCCTACGAGCAGTACTTC.

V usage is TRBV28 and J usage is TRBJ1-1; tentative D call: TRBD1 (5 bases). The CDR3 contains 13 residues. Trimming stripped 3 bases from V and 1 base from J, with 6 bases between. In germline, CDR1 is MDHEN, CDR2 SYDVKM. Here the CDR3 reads CASSLGPNTEAFF. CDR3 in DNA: TGTGCCAGCAGTTTGGGGCCGAACACTGAAGCTTTCTTT.

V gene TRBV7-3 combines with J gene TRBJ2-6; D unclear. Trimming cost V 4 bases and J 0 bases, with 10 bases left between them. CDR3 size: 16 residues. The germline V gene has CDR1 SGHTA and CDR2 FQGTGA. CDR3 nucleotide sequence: TGTGCCAGCAGCTCCTCCCCGTTCTCTGGGGCCAACGTCCTGACTTTC. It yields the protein CASSSSPFSGANVLTF.

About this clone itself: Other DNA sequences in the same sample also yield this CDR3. The CDR3 region has the DNA TGCAGTGCTACCCCCAGCTACGAGCAGTACTTC. It is translated as CSATPSYEQYF. J is TRBJ2-7 and V is TRBV20-1; D is uncertain. Per germline, CDR1 DFQATT and CDR2 SNEGSKA (reference sequence). The CDR3 consists of 11 residues. Trimming pared 4 bases from V and 3 bases from J, leaving 7 bases between.

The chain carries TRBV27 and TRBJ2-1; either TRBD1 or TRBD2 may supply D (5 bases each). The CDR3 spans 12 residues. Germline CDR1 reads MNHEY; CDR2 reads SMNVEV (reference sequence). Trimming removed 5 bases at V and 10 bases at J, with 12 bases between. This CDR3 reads CASSRTRDEQFF. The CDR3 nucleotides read TGTGCCAGCAGTCGAACCCGGGACGAGCAGTTCTTC.

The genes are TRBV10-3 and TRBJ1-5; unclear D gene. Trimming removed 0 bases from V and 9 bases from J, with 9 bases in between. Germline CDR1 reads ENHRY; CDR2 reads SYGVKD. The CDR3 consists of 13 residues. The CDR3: CAISESVSLPQHF. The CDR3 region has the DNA TGTGCCATCAGTGAGTCGGTGAGTCTGCCCCAGCATTTT.

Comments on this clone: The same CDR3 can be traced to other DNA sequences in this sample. DNA for the CDR3: TGTGCCAGCAGTACGGAGATGAACACTGAAGCTTTCTTT. Translating gives CASSTEMNTEAFF. The genes are TRBV6-4 and TRBJ1-1; D ambiguous. Per the germline V gene, CDR1 is MRHNA and CDR2 is SNTAGT. CDR3 size: 13 residues. V lost 5 bases, J lost 0 bases, and 7 bases lay in between.

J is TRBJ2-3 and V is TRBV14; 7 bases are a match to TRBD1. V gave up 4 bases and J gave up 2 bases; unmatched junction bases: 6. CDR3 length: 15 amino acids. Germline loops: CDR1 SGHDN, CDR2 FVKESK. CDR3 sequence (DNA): TGTGCCAGCAGCCCCGGGACAGTTCCCACAGATACGCAGTATTTT. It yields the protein CASSPGTVPTDTQYF. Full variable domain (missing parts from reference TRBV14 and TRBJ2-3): EAGVTQFPSHSVIEKGQTVTLRCDPISGHDNLYWYRRVMGKEIKFLLHFVKESKQDESGMPNNRFLAERTGGTYSTLKVQPAELEDSGVYFCASSPGTVPTDTQYFGPGTRLTVL.

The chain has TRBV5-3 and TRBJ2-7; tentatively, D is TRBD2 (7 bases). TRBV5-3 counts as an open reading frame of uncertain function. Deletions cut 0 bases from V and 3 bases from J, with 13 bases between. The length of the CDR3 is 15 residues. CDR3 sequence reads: CARSLVRGADYEQYF. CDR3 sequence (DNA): TGTGCCAGAAGCTTGGTCCGGGGGGCAGACTACGAGCAGTACTTC.

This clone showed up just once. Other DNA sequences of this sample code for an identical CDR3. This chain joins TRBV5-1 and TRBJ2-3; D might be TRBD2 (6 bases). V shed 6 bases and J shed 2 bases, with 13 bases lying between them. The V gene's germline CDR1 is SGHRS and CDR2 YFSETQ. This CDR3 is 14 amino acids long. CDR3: CASTLGGSTDTQYF. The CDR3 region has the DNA TGCGCCAGCACCTTAGGAGGGTCCACAGATACGCAGTATTTT.

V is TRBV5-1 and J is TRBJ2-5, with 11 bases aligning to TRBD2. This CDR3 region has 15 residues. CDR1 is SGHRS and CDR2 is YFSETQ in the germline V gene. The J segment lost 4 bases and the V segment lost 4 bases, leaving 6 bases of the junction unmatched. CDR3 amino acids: CASSPLAGGLETQYF. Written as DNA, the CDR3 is TGCGCCAGCAGCCCCTTAGCGGGAGGGCTAGAGACCCAGTACTTC.

The CDR3: CASLARRDRTDTQYF. The CDR3 nucleotides read TGTGCCAGCCTCGCCCGGAGGGATCGCACAGATACGCAGTATTTT. The chain couples TRBV28 to TRBJ2-3; D might be TRBD2 (6 bases). The CDR3 has 15 residues. V gave up 8 bases and J gave up 1 base, with 16 bases separating them. Germline CDR1 and CDR2: MDHEN and SYDVKM.

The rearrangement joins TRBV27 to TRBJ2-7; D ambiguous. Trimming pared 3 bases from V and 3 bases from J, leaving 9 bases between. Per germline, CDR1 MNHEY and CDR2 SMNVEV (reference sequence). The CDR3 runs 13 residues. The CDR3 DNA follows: TGTGCCAGCAGTTTGCCAGAGTTCTACGAGCAGTACTTC. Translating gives CASSLPEFYEQYF.

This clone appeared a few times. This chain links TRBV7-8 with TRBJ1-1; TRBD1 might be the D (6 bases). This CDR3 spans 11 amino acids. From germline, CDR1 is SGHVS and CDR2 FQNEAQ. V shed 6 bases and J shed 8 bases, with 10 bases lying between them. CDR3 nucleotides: TGTGCCAGCAGACTAGGACAGGAAGCTTTCTTT. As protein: CASRLGQEAFF.

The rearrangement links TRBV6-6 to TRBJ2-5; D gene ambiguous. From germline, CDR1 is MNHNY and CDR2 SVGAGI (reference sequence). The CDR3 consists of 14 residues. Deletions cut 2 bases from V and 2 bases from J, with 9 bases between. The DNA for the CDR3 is TGTGCCAGCAGTTACACGTGGGGACAAGAGACCCAGTACTTC. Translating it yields CASSYTWGQETQYF.

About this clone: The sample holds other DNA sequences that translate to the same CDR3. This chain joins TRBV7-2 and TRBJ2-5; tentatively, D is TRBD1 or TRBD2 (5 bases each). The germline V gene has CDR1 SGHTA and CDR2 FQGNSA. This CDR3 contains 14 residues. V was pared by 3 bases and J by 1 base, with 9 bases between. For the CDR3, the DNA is TGTGCCAGCAGCTTGTCCGGGACCCAAGAGACCCAGTACTTC. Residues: CASSLSGTQETQYF.

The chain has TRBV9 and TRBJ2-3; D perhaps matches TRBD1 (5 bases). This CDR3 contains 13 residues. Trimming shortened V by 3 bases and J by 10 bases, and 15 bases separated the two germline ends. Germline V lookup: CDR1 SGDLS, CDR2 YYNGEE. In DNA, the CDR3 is TGTGCCAGCAGCGGATTGACAGCCTCTGCGCAGTATTTT. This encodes CASSGLTASAQYF.

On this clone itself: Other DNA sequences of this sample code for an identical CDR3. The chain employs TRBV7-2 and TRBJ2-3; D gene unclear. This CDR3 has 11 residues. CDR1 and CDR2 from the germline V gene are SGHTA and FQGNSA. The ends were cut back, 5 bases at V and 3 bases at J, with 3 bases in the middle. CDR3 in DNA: TGTGCCAGCAGCAGAACAGATACGCAGTATTTT. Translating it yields CASSRTDTQYF.

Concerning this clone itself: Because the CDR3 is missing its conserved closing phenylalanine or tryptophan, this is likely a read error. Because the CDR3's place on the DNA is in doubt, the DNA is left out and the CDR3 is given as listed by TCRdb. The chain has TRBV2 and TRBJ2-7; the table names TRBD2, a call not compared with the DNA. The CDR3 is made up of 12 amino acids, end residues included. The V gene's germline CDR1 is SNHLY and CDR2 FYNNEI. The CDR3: CASSGFLAGPTG.